This T cell receptor (beta chain) comes out of a study of blood T cell repertoires in COVID-19 (dated by TCRdb to 2018 to 2021). Regarding the study in general: Samples covering the acute and convalescent phases of COVID-19 were provided by collaborators in the United States, Italy and Spain. The material from the prospective study consisted of cDNA or gDNA derived from T cells, B-cell-depleted T cells, or PBMCs. Deeply sampled blood TCRbeta repertoires from subjects exposed to, actively infected with, or recovered from COVID-19 were included in the dataset. The repertoires were released in a freely available public database meant as a resource for research on the immune response to SARS-CoV-2. The samples were drawn from the first 160 participants of the ongoing ImmuneRACE study and from 950 to 1,500 subjects provided by 6 global collaborators. The sample metadata nearly always contained a de-identified subject ID, COVID-19 status, age in years and sex. Where available, HLA class I and class II types were taken from metadata supplied by the sample provider and were not determined by assay-based typing.

Remarks on this clone: Its recognized antigen is unknown. Per-base qualities were not stored, and no clone one base away is much larger.

In Seattle, one collaborating source enrolled patients while the infection was active and tracked those patients longitudinally over the course of disease. The collaborating institutions used their own protocols to collect whole blood in K2EDTA tubes. Collaborator samples were shipped for TCRbeta analysis as frozen whole blood, isolated PBMCs, or DNA extracted from either sample type. For this chain, trimming is 6 bases at the V end and 11 bases at the J end, and the number of junction bases without a gene match is 7. From the cysteine through the phenylalanine, the CDR3 covers 13 amino acids. The entry retains the CDR3 DNA only, 39 bases that are in frame from base 1. The CDR1 and CDR2 encoded by the germline V gene (reference sequence) are MNHEY and SMNVEV. TCRbeta CDR3 regions were amplified from genomic DNA using the immunoSEQ Assay, a bias-controlled multiplex PCR. From the authors' description of their analysis: The number of nucleated cells in each sample was estimated by amplification of reference gene primers within the assay. Sequence reads were collapsed and filtered to measure the absolute abundance of every unique TCRbeta CDR3 rearrangement. For each sample, productive Simpson clonality was calculated by taking the square root of Simpson's diversity index across productive rearrangements. Not all clones reach the TCRdb copy of this immuneACCESS table, which keeps in-frame sequences only. Checked studies attribute under half of the gap to unresolved V genes and leave the rest unexplained. V, J and clone size derive from that table, while D and trimming were established from the DNA sequence. The sample table shows around 60,000 clones, and about 80% are seen once. Roughly 10% of the sample is taken by the ten largest.

Overall results and qualifications from the work: The amount of clinical and demographic metadata varied by source and participant and was provided uncurated.

Recombination linked TRBV27 to TRBJ1-6; TRBD1 aligns with 7 central bases. The sequenced material came from peripheral blood. This clonotype was sampled from a man over 45 with COVID-19, enrolled during active disease. CDR3 sequence: CASRLTGKTPLHF. The nucleotide sequence is given as TGTGCCAGCAGGCTGACAGGGAAGACACCCCTCCACTTT.